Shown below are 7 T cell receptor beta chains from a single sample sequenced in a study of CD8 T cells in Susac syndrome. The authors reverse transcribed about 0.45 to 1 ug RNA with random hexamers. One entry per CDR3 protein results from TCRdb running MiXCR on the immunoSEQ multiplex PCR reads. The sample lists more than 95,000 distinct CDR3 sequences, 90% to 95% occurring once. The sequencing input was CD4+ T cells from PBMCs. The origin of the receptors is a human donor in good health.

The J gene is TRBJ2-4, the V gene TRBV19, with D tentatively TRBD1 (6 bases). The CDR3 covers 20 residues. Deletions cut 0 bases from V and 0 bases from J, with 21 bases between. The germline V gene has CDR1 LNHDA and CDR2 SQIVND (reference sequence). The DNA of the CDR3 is TGTGCCAGTAGTATAGAGTTAGAGGACAGCGAGGCGGGAGCCAAAAACATTCAGTACTTC. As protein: CASSIELEDSEAGAKNIQYF.

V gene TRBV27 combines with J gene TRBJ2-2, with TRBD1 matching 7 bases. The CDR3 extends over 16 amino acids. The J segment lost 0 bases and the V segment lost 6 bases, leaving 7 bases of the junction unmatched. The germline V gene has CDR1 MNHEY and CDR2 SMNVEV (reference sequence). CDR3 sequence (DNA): TGTGCCAGCAGGCTGACAGGGTACACGAACACCGGGGAGCTGTTTTTT. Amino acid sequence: CASRLTGYTNTGELFF.

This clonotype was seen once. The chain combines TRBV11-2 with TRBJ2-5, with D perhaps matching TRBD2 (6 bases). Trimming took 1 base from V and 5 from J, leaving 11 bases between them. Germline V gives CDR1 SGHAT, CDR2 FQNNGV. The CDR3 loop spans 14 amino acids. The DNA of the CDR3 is TGTGCCAGCAGCTTAGCGGGAGTAAGGGAGACCCAGTACTTC. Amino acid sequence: CASSLAGVRETQYF. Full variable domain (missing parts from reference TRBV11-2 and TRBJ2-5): EAGVAQSPRYKIIEKRQSVAFWCNPISGHATLYWYQQILGQGPKLLIQFQNNGVVDDSQLPKDRFSAERLKGVDSTLKIQPAKLEDSAVYLCASSLAGVRETQYFGPGTRLLVL.

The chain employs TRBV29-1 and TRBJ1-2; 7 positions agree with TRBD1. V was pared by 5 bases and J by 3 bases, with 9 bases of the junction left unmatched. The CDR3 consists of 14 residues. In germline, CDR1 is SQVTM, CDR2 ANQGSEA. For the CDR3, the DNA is TGCAGCGTTTCAACCCCAGGGGGTCACTATGGCTACACCTTC. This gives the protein CSVSTPGGHYGYTF. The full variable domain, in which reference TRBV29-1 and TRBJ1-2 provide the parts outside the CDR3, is SAVISQKPSRDICQRGTSLTIQCQVDSQVTMMFWYRQQPGQSLTLIATANQGSEATYESGFVIDKFPISRPNLTFSTLTVSNMSPEDSSIYLCSVSTPGGHYGYTFGSGTRLTVV.

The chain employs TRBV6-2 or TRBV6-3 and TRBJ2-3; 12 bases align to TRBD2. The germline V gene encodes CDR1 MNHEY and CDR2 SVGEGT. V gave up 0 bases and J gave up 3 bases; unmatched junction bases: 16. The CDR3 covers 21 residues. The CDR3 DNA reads TGTGCCAGCAGTTACTCGATGCTCGCAGGGTCGACTAGCGGGAGAACAGATACGCAGTATTTT. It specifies CASSYSMLAGSTSGRTDTQYF.

For the CDR3, the DNA is TGTGCCAGTAGTATGGCCGGGTTGTTCTCCTACGAGCAGTACTTC. Translation: CASSMAGLFSYEQYF. The chain recombines TRBV19 with TRBJ2-7, with unresolved D. V gave up 3 bases and J gave up 0 bases, with 12 bases separating them. The germline V gene encodes CDR1 LNHDA and CDR2 SQIVND (reference sequence). The CDR3 runs 15 residues.

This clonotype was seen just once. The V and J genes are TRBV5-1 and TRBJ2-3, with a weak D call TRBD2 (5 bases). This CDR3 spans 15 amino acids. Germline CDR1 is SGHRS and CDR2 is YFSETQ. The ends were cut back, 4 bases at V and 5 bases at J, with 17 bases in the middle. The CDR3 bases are TGCGCCAGCAGCCCGACTACCGCTACCCTAGATACGCAGTATTTT. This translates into CASSPTTATLDTQYF. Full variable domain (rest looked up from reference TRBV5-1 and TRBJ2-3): KAGVTQTPRYLIKTRGQQVTLSCSPISGHRSVSWYQQTPGQGLQFLFEYFSETQRNKGNFPGRFSGRQFSNSRSEMNVSTLELGDSALYLCASSPTTATLDTQYFGPGTRLTVL.